These 30 T cell receptor beta chains were all obtained from the same sample, sequenced in a study of blood T cell repertoires in COVID-19. The repertoire was sequenced with immunoSEQ multiplex PCR; TCRdb's copy has only in-frame clones and lacks some. The repertoire has about 250,000 clones, around 86% of them found once; the top ten carry about 16%. The specimen was PBMCs or T cells enriched from blood (not recorded which). Receptors were obtained from a man aged 18-30 years who had recovered from COVID-19.

The chain combines TRBV19 with TRBJ1-5; weak D call: TRBD1 (5 bases). CDR1 and CDR2 (germline): LNHDA, SQIVND (reference sequence). The ends were cut back, 3 bases at V and 5 bases at J, with 17 bases in the middle. The CDR3 totals 16 residues. CDR3 in amino acids: CASSIDPRGIYQPQHF. The CDR3 DNA follows: TGTGCCAGTAGTATCGATCCTAGGGGTATCTATCAGCCCCAGCATTTT. The complete variable domain, with remaining parts taken from reference TRBV19 and TRBJ1-5, reads DGGITQSPKYLFRKEGQNVTLSCEQNLNHDAMYWYRQDPGQGLRLIYYSQIVNDFQKGDIAEGYSVSREKKESFPLTVTSAQKNPTAFYLCASSIDPRGIYQPQHFGDGTRLSIL.

CDR3 nucleotides: TGTGCCAGTAGTATATGGGCTAGCGGGGAAGGCTCCTACAATGAGCAGTTCTTC. As protein: CASSIWASGEGSYNEQFF. The chain carries TRBV19 and TRBJ2-1; TRBD2 agrees at 9 bases. Germline V lookup: CDR1 LNHDA, CDR2 SQIVND (reference sequence). V dropped 2 bases and J dropped 0; count of bases not matched to a gene: 8. The CDR3 runs to 18 residues.

This clone was seen once. The V gene is TRBV5-1, the J gene TRBJ2-1; D call uncertain. Per the germline V gene, CDR1 is SGHRS and CDR2 is YFSETQ. Trimming stripped 6 bases from V and 5 bases from J, with 6 bases between. This CDR3 contains 11 residues. Here the CDR3 reads CASTQDNEQFF. The CDR3 region has the DNA TGCGCCAGCACCCAGGACAATGAGCAGTTCTTC.

The chain recombines TRBV5-1 with TRBJ2-1; TRBD1 might be the D (6 bases). The length of the CDR3 is 14 residues. The V gene's germline CDR1 is SGHRS and CDR2 YFSETQ. V lost 1 base to trimming and J lost 9 bases, with 14 bases between them. The CDR3 loop reads CASSLLQGRSEQFF. The DNA for the CDR3 is TGCGCCAGCAGCTTGTTACAGGGAAGGAGTGAGCAGTTCTTC.

The chain recombines TRBV4-1 with TRBJ2-2, with 8 nucleotides matching TRBD1. This CDR3 is 15 amino acids long. With 5 bases clipped from V and 5 bases from J, the junction kept 7 bases outside the gene matches. Germline values: CDR1 MGHRA, CDR2 YSYEKL. CDR3 loop: CASSYQRTGTGELFF. CDR3 bases: TGCGCCAGCAGCTACCAAAGGACAGGGACCGGGGAGCTGTTTTTT.

J is TRBJ2-2 and V is TRBV5-6; 7 bases agree with TRBD2. V shed 2 bases, J shed 0 bases, and the junction held 1 base outside the gene matches. Germline lookup yields CDR1 SGHDT and CDR2 YYEEEE. This CDR3 spans 15 amino acids. This CDR3 is CASSFRGANTGELFF. As DNA, the CDR3 is TGTGCCAGCAGCTTCCGGGGGGCGAACACCGGGGAGCTGTTTTTT.

This chain uses TRBV5-1 with TRBJ2-1, with a weak D call TRBD1 (5 bases). The CDR3 consists of 14 residues. V was shortened by 0 bases and J by 5 bases, with 9 bases between the two germline ends. CDR1 and CDR2 (germline): SGHRS, YFSETQ. CDR3 amino acids: CASSLGSGHNEQFF. DNA for the CDR3: TGCGCCAGCAGCTTGGGTTCAGGGCACAATGAGCAGTTCTTC.

V and J are TRBV19 and TRBJ1-6; 11 nucleotides line up with TRBD1. With 5 bases clipped from V and 6 bases from J, the junction kept 3 bases outside the gene matches. The CDR3 length is 15 residues. CDR1 and CDR2 (germline): LNHDA, SQIVND (reference sequence). CDR3 amino acids: CASSWGTGGNSPLHF. The CDR3, as DNA: TGTGCCAGTAGTTGGGGGACAGGGGGTAATTCACCCCTCCACTTT.

The CDR3 bases are TGTGCCAGCAGCGTGACTAGCGGGGGGGCCGGAGATACGCAGTATTTT. Its translation is CASSVTSGGAGDTQYF. This rearrangement joins TRBV9 to TRBJ2-3; TRBD2 aligns across 14 bases. CDR3 length equals 16 residues. Germline CDR1 and CDR2: SGDLS and YYNGEE. V lost 2 bases and J lost 5; bases outside the gene matches: 4.

In its sample, this clone was seen a few times. This chain joins TRBV23-1 and TRBJ2-7; a weak D match, TRBD1 (6 bases). TRBV23-1 carries the ORF label, with uncertain function. The CDR3 has 12 residues. The CDR3 DNA follows: TGCGCTCCGTCGGCAGGGGACTACGAGCAGTACTTC. It encodes CAPSAGDYEQYF.

This clone appeared a few times. This rearrangement joins TRBV21-1 to TRBJ1-2; TRBD1, as called in the table, went unchecked against the DNA. TRBV21-1 counts as a pseudogene. This CDR3 region has 11 residues. CDR3 protein: CASSVRDGYTF. In DNA, the CDR3 is TGTGCCAGCAGCGTCAGGGATGGCTACACCTTC.

The chain carries TRBV15 and TRBJ2-1; 11 bases map to TRBD2. The CDR3 spans 15 residues. J lost 9 bases, V lost 0 bases, and 4 bases had no gene match. Germline V gives CDR1 LNHNV, CDR2 YYDKDF (reference sequence). CDR3 bases: TGTGCCACCAGCAGAGAACTAGCGGGGGATGGTGAGCAGTTCTTC. It specifies CATSRELAGDGEQFF.

The V call is TRBV5-1, the J call TRBJ1-1, with D uncertain. Per the germline V gene, CDR1 is SGHRS and CDR2 is YFSETQ. This CDR3 is 18 amino acids long. Trimming removed 4 bases from V and 1 base from J, with 23 bases in between. CDR3: CASSQVARAGEGNTEAFF. The CDR3 region has the DNA TGCGCCAGCAGCCAGGTTGCTCGGGCCGGCGAGGGGAACACTGAAGCTTTCTTT.

This clone occurred once. This chain joins TRBV4-1 and TRBJ2-3; 8 bases are a match to TRBD2. This CDR3 region has 16 residues. V lost 4 bases to trimming and J lost 5 bases; unmatched junction nucleotides: 11. CDR1 MGHRA and CDR2 YSYEKL come from the germline V gene. The CDR3 sequence is CASSPRAGGAVDTQYF. The CDR3 DNA sequence: TGCGCCAGCAGCCCTAGAGCCGGGGGGGCAGTAGATACGCAGTATTTT.

The chain is built from TRBV7-3 and TRBJ1-2; 7 bases fit TRBD1. CDR3 size: 13 residues. Per the germline V gene, CDR1 is SGHTA and CDR2 is FQGTGA. V was clipped by 4 bases and J by 7 bases; unmatched bases: 6. The CDR3 spells CASSSRQGVGYTF. The DNA for the CDR3 is TGTGCCAGCAGCTCTAGACAGGGCGTTGGCTACACCTTC. Combining the CDR3 with reference TRBV7-3 and TRBJ1-2 gives the whole variable domain GAGVSQTPSNKVTEKGKYVELRCDPISGHTALYWYRQSLGQGPEFLIYFQGTGAADDSGLPNDRFFAVRPEGSVSTLKIQRTERGDSAVYLCASSSRQGVGYTFGSGTRLTVV.

The J gene is TRBJ1-2, the V gene TRBV28; TRBD1 matches 7 bases. CDR1 is MDHEN, CDR2 SYDVKM, per germline. The CDR3 extends over 16 amino acids. The ends lost 6 bases at V and 4 bases at J; junction bases unmatched: 14. The CDR3 reads CASRELGTVPSYGYTF. For the CDR3, the DNA is TGTGCCAGCAGGGAACTAGGGACAGTCCCATCCTATGGCTACACCTTC.

J is TRBJ2-1 and V is TRBV29-1, with 7 positions matching TRBD2. Trimming removed 4 bases from V and 8 bases from J; junction bases left unmatched: 5. Per the germline V gene, CDR1 is SQVTM and CDR2 is ANQGSEA. The CDR3 has 12 amino acids. The CDR3: CSVGGSRHEQFF. The DNA of the CDR3 is TGCAGCGTTGGCGGGAGTAGGCATGAGCAGTTCTTC.

This clone has only one observation. The V and J genes are TRBV6-5 and TRBJ2-5, with TRBD2 matching over 7 bases. Germline trimming cut 6 bases from V and 5 bases from J; bases unmatched to any gene: 9. The germline CDR1 and CDR2 sequences are MNHEY and SVGAGI. The CDR3 sequence is 14 residues long. The CDR3 loop is CASSHRTRVETQYF. CDR3 bases: TGTGCCAGCAGCCACCGGACTAGGGTGGAGACCCAGTACTTC.

The genes are TRBV3-1 (or the pseudogene TRBV3-2) and TRBJ2-7, with 7 bases identical to TRBD1. The germline gives CDR1 LGHDT, CDR2 YNNKEL (reference sequence). V gave up 4 bases and J gave up 7 bases; unmatched junction bases: 7. The CDR3 spans 13 residues. CDR3 sequence reads: CASSPSTGSEQYF. The CDR3 region has the DNA TGTGCCAGCAGCCCCTCGACAGGGTCGGAGCAGTACTTC.

The rearrangement uses TRBV3-1 (or the pseudogene TRBV3-2) and TRBJ1-1, with 7 bases lining up with TRBD1. V trimming: 0 bases; J trimming: 5 bases; junction bases outside the gene matches: 9. Germline CDR1 LGHDT, CDR2 YNNKEL (reference sequence). This CDR3 is 16 amino acids long. The CDR3 region is CASSQDRGWAGTEAFF. The CDR3 coding sequence is TGTGCCAGCAGCCAAGACAGGGGGTGGGCGGGAACTGAAGCTTTCTTT.

CDR3 sequence reads: CASGGSGGSEETQYF. CDR3 nucleotides: TGTGCCAGCGGGGGTAGCGGGGGGTCCGAGGAGACCCAGTACTTC. This rearrangement joins TRBV3-1 (or the pseudogene TRBV3-2) to TRBJ2-5; 10 nucleotides line up with TRBD2. CDR3 length equals 15 residues. Germline V CDR1 and CDR2: LGHDT, YNNKEL (reference sequence). The ends lost 8 bases at V and 5 bases at J; junction bases unmatched: 11.

The sample holds one count of this clone. The J gene is TRBJ1-5, the V gene TRBV21-1; the DNA was not compared with TRBD1, the D call given in the table. TRBV21-1 is a documented pseudogene. The CDR3 loop spans 18 amino acids. This CDR3 is CAVQGSQGGNYSNQPQHF. DNA for the CDR3: TGTGCCGTCCAAGGGTCGCAGGGTGGGAATTATAGCAATCAGCCCCAGCATTTT.

In DNA, the CDR3 is TGTGCCAGCTTCGCCGGGGAGCTGTTTTTT. Translation gives CASFAGELFF. The rearrangement joins TRBV6-5 to TRBJ2-2, with no clear D. Looked up from germline, CDR1 is MNHEY and CDR2 is SVGAGI. The CDR3 is 10 amino acids. Trimming pared 8 bases from V and 6 bases from J, leaving 4 bases between.

The V and J genes are TRBV5-1 and TRBJ2-3; 7 nucleotides align to TRBD1. Germline V gene data show CDR1 as SGHRS and CDR2 as YFSETQ. Trimming at V came to 4 bases and at J to 3 bases, leaving 2 bases not matched to a gene. This CDR3 region has 13 residues. The DNA of the CDR3 is TGCGCCAGCAGCCTGACAGGGACAGATACGCAGTATTTT. It yields the protein CASSLTGTDTQYF.

Here the CDR3 reads CASSQTTGGNTGELFF. For the CDR3, the DNA is TGTGCCAGCAGCCAAACAACAGGGGGCAACACCGGGGAGCTGTTTTTT. The chain employs TRBV3-1 (or the pseudogene TRBV3-2) and TRBJ2-2, with 9 positions matching TRBD1. The CDR3 runs to 16 residues. Germline CDR1 and CDR2: LGHDT and YNNKEL (reference sequence). J was trimmed by 2 bases and V by 2 bases; bases with no gene match: 3.

The gene calls are TRBV18 and TRBJ2-7, with 8 bases matching TRBD1. V lost 6 bases and J lost 2; bases outside the gene matches: 6. Per germline, CDR1 KGHSH and CDR2 LQKENI. The CDR3 is 14 residues long. CDR3 sequence: CASSAAQGAYEQYF. CDR3 in DNA: TGTGCCAGCTCGGCTGCACAGGGGGCCTACGAGCAGTACTTC.

The rearrangement joins TRBV28 to TRBJ1-1, with D unclear. The CDR3 is made up of 15 amino acids. Trimming cost V 7 bases and J 6 bases, with 21 bases left between them. Germline assignment: CDR1 MDHEN and CDR2 SYDVKM. This CDR3 reads CASTHQTDGFAEAFF. The CDR3, as DNA: TGTGCCAGCACCCACCAGACTGATGGGTTTGCTGAAGCTTTCTTT.

This clone has a single count. V gene TRBV5-1 combines with J gene TRBJ2-1; D perhaps matches TRBD1 (6 bases). Germline CDR1 is SGHRS and CDR2 is YFSETQ. The V and J ends lost 7 bases and 8 bases respectively, with 16 bases between them. This CDR3 is 13 amino acids long. CDR3 in DNA: TGCGCCAGCCGCATGAACAGGGACGATGAGCAGTTCTTC. Its translation: CASRMNRDDEQFF. Looking up the rest from reference TRBV5-1 and TRBJ2-1 gives the full variable domain: KAGVTQTPRYLIKTRGQQVTLSCSPISGHRSVSWYQQTPGQGLQFLFEYFSETQRNKGNFPGRFSGRQFSNSRSEMNVSTLELGDSALYLCASRMNRDDEQFFGPGTRLTVL.

The rearrangement uses TRBV5-6 and TRBJ1-5; D is perhaps TRBD1 (5 bases). V was shortened by 1 base and J by 2 bases, with 10 bases between the two germline ends. Germline CDR1 SGHDT, CDR2 YYEEEE. This CDR3 is built from 15 residues. The CDR3 DNA reads TGTGCCAGCAGCTTGTGGGGCGCCGGCAATCAGCCCCAGCATTTT. It encodes CASSLWGAGNQPQHF. Looking up the rest from reference TRBV5-6 and TRBJ1-5 gives the full variable domain: DAGVTQSPTHLIKTRGQQVTLRCSPKSGHDTVSWYQQALGQGPQFIFQYYEEEERQRGNFPDRFSGHQFPNYSSELNVNALLLGDSALYLCASSLWGAGNQPQHFGDGTRLSIL.

The J gene is TRBJ1-3, the V gene TRBV14; D may be TRBD1 (5 bases). The germline V and J ends were trimmed by 1 base and 4 bases, with 14 bases remaining between them. The CDR3 spans 16 residues. In germline, CDR1 is SGHDN, CDR2 FVKESK. The CDR3 protein is CASSQVWGGTGNTIYF. The CDR3 DNA reads TGTGCCAGCAGCCAAGTATGGGGGGGAACCGGAAACACCATATATTTT.